This T cell receptor (beta chain) was found in a study of glioma-infiltrating T cells. TCR alpha and beta CDR3 regions were amplified from RNA using iRepertoire nested multiplex PCR. For one-step reverse transcription and amplification, roughly 95-450 ng of tissue mRNA or PBMC total RNA was used. From the multiplex PCR reads, TCRdb called clonotypes with MiXCR, one entry per CDR3 protein. The sample holds approximately 190,000 distinct CDR3 sequences, roughly a third seen once. This clonotype was counted ten times or more. The target antigen is unknown. Germline-derived CDR1 and CDR2 are MGHDK and SYGVNS. With 0 bases removed from V and 5 bases from J, the gap between germline ends came to 6 bases. This CDR3 has 13 residues. Findings of the study overall: Above-expected tissue-blood divergence occurred in all gliomas, most in low-grade ones. Tissue and blood shared very few CDR3 sequences.

This clonotype was obtained from a human donor with low-grade glioma or glioblastoma, undergoing nonglioma brain surgery, or in good health (not recorded which). The sample comprised glioma tissue, nonneoplastic brain tissue, or PBMCs (not recorded which). The chain joins TRBV25-1 to TRBJ2-3; no clear D gene. CDR3: CASSEYRRDTQYF. The CDR3 DNA reads as TGTGCCAGCAGTGAATATCGTCGAGATACGCAGTATTTT.